The rows below give T cell receptor beta chains drawn from one sample of a study of blood T cell repertoires in COVID-19. Sequenced by immunoSEQ multiplex PCR; TCRdb stores in-frame clones only, minus some. The sample yields some 180,000 clones, approximately 88% seen once. Material for sequencing was peripheral blood. The receptors here all came from a woman in her forties with COVID-19, enrolled during active disease. Each CDR3 is given with its conserved first and last residue. The D gene is left open where the match is weak. Rows may omit the clone size; those that give it use once, few, many or a size class.

CDR3 DNA: TGTGCCAGTTCGACAGGGTATGATCAGCCCCAGCATTTT
CDR3 protein: CASSTGYDQPQHF
clone size: NA
J gene: TRBJ1-5
V gene: TRBV27
D gene: TRBD1

CDR3 DNA: TGTGCCACCAGCAGAGGTTTAGACTTTACCTACGAGCAGTACTTC
CDR3 protein: CATSRGLDFTYEQYF
clone size: NA
J gene: TRBJ2-7
V gene: TRBV15
D gene: NA

CDR3 DNA: TGTGCCAGCAGGAATGTTAGGGGGGGTAGCACAGATACGCAGTATTTT
CDR3 protein: CASRNVRGGSTDTQYF
clone size: NA
J gene: TRBJ2-3
V gene: TRBV7-6
D gene: NA

CDR3 DNA: TGTGCCAGCAGCCTGCCCCAGGGCTACACCTTC
CDR3 protein: CASSLPQGYTF
clone size: once
J gene: TRBJ1-2
V gene: TRBV7-9
D gene: NA

CDR3 DNA: TGTGCCAGCAGTCAGGGCTACACCGGGGAGCTGTTTTTT
CDR3 protein: CASSQGYTGELFF
clone size: NA
J gene: TRBJ2-2
V gene: TRBV12-3/TRBV12-4
D gene: NA

CDR3 DNA: TGTGCCAGCAGCCAAGCTGGCGGGAGCTCCTACAATGAGCAGTTCTTC
CDR3 protein: CASSQAGGSSYNEQFF
clone size: NA
J gene: TRBJ2-1
V gene: TRBV3-1/TRBV3-2
D gene: TRBD2

CDR3 DNA: TGCAGCGTTGGCGAGGTAGATACGCAGTATTTT
CDR3 protein: CSVGEVDTQYF
clone size: NA
J gene: TRBJ2-3
V gene: TRBV29-1
D gene: NA

CDR3 DNA: TGTGCCAGCAGCCACCGGCTAGCCGTTACCTACGAGCAGTACTTC
CDR3 protein: CASSHRLAVTYEQYF
clone size: NA
J gene: TRBJ2-7
V gene: TRBV3-1/TRBV3-2
D gene: NA

CDR3 DNA: TGTGCCAGCAGCACGGGGGACACTGAAGCTTTCTTT
CDR3 protein: CASSTGDTEAFF
clone size: NA
J gene: TRBJ1-1
V gene: TRBV7-9
D gene: NA

CDR3 DNA: TGTGCCATCAGCCCTCCGGGGGGGGCGGCTGAAGCTTTCTTT
CDR3 protein: CAISPPGGAAEAFF
clone size: NA
J gene: TRBJ1-1
V gene: TRBV10-3
D gene: NA

CDR3 DNA: TGTGCCAGCAGCCTCGGACTAGCGGGAAGCTACGAGCAGTACTTC
CDR3 protein: CASSLGLAGSYEQYF
clone size: NA
J gene: TRBJ2-7
V gene: TRBV7-8
D gene: TRBD2

CDR3 DNA: TGTGCCATCAGTGATGCAGTGAACACTGAAGCTTTCTTT
CDR3 protein: CAISDAVNTEAFF
clone size: NA
J gene: TRBJ1-1
V gene: TRBV10-3
D gene: NA

CDR3 DNA: TGCAGCGTTGAGACCGGGTTGAGGAATGGAGGCTACACCTTC
CDR3 protein: CSVETGLRNGGYTF
clone size: NA
J gene: TRBJ1-2
V gene: TRBV29-1
D gene: NA

CDR3 DNA: TGCGCCAGCAGCTTGGACAGAATGACCTACGAGCAGTACTTC
CDR3 protein: CASSLDRMTYEQYF
clone size: NA
J gene: TRBJ2-7
V gene: TRBV5-1
D gene: NA

CDR3 DNA: TGTGCCAGCAGTTACGAAAAGCCGGACACCGGGGAGCTGTTTTTT
CDR3 protein: CASSYEKPDTGELFF
clone size: NA
J gene: TRBJ2-2
V gene: TRBV6-6
D gene: NA

CDR3 DNA: TGTGCCAGTAGCAGGGCCGGGGGAGATACGCAGTATTTT
CDR3 protein: CASSRAGGDTQYF
clone size: NA
J gene: TRBJ2-3
V gene: TRBV19
D gene: NA

CDR3 DNA: TGTGCCAGCAGCGCATTACAGGGGAACACCGGGGAGCTGTTTTTT
CDR3 protein: CASSALQGNTGELFF
clone size: once
J gene: TRBJ2-2
V gene: TRBV9
D gene: NA

CDR3 DNA: TGTGCCAGCAGTTTTCGGGGGGGCTACACCTTC
CDR3 protein: CASSFRGGYTF
clone size: NA
J gene: TRBJ1-2
V gene: TRBV6-5
D gene: NA

CDR3 DNA: TGTGCCAGCAGTCATTATGTGACAGGGGCCCCAGGAGGTCAGCCCCAGCATTTT
CDR3 protein: CASSHYVTGAPGGQPQHF
clone size: NA
J gene: TRBJ1-5
V gene: TRBV27
D gene: TRBD1

CDR3 DNA: TGTGCCAGTAGTCTGGAGGGACTGCCCCAGAATGAGCAGTTCTTC
CDR3 protein: CASSLEGLPQNEQFF
clone size: once
J gene: TRBJ2-1
V gene: TRBV19
D gene: NA